This TCR beta chain was sequenced for a study of blood T cell repertoires in COVID-19 (dated by TCRdb to 2018 to 2021). General notes on the study: Samples covering the acute and convalescent phases of COVID-19 were provided by collaborators in the United States, Italy and Spain. The material from the prospective study consisted of cDNA or gDNA derived from T cells, B-cell-depleted T cells, or PBMCs. The dataset comprised deeply sampled blood TCRbeta repertoires from subjects exposed to, actively infected with, or recovered from COVID-19. The repertoires were released in a freely available public database intended as a resource for research on the immune response to SARS-CoV-2. Samples were obtained from the ongoing ImmuneRACE study (first 160 participants) and from 1,254 subjects provided by 6 global collaborators. Nearly every sample came with metadata listing a de-identified subject ID, COVID-19 status, age in years and sex. HLA class I and class II types, where available, came from metadata supplied by the sample provider rather than from assay-based typing.

Trimming removed 6 bases from V and 1 base from J; the gene matches leave 2 bases unexplained. Measured from the cysteine to the phenylalanine, the CDR3 is 13 residues long. Solely the CDR3 DNA is kept, with 39 bases framed from the first base. Per the germline V gene, SNHLY is the CDR1 and FYNNEI is the CDR2. TCRbeta CDR3 regions were amplified from genomic DNA by means of the immunoSEQ Assay, a bias-controlled multiplex PCR. The authors' analysis ran thus. The number of nucleated cells in each sample was estimated from the amplification of reference gene primers within the assay. Sequence reads were collapsed and filtered to measure the absolute abundance of every unique TCRbeta CDR3 rearrangement. For each sample, productive Simpson clonality was calculated as the square root of Simpson's diversity index across productive rearrangements. Drawn from immuneACCESS, this table holds only the in-frame rearrangements with V and J called that TCRdb kept. Clones are partly lost; checked studies trace under half to an unresolved V gene and leave the rest unexplained. That table is the source of V, J and clone size, and D and trimming were worked out from the DNA. The sample table shows about 210,000 clones, and 86% are seen once. Around 6% of the sample comes from the top ten.

In the prospective study, participants were about 18 to 89 years old, resided in 24 geographic areas of the United States, and were enrolled through a virtual design. To assign participants to cohorts, the prospective study relied on clinical history that participants themselves reported in a screening survey and a study questionnaire. Each participant in the prospective study had whole blood, serum and a nasopharyngeal or oropharyngeal swab collected by mobile phlebotomists. Prospective study participants could optionally give additional blood draws and questionnaires over an approximately two-month period. Prospective study blood samples were shipped either frozen or at room temperature before DNA extraction. The paper as a whole reports these results and caveats: The amount of clinical and demographic metadata varied by source and participant and was provided uncurated.

This clone was seen only once. Its antigen is unknown. Base-call qualities are not available, and no considerably larger clone is one nucleotide away. The material sequenced was PBMCs or T cells enriched from blood (not recorded which). The TCR was taken from a man aged 35 to 55 with acute COVID-19. The chain is encoded by TRBV2 joined to TRBJ1-2; 7 junctional bases match TRBD1. The CDR3 protein is CASRTGSNYGYTF. The nucleotide sequence reads as follows: TGTGCCAGCAGGACAGGGAGTAACTATGGCTACACCTTC.